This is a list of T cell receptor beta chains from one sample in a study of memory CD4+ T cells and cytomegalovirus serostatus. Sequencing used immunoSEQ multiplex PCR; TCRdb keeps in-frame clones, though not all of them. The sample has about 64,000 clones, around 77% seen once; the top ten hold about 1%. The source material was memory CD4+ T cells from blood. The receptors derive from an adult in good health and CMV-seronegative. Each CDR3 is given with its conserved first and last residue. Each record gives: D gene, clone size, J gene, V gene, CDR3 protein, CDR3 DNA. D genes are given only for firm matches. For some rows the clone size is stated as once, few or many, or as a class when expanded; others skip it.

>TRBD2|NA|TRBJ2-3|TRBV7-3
CASSLGGSPTDTQYF
TGTGCCAGCAGCTTGGGCGGGAGCCCCACAGATACGCAGTATTTT
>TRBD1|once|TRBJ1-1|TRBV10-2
CASGGQGAPSFF
TGCGCCAGCGGGGGACAGGGGGCGCCATCTTTCTTT
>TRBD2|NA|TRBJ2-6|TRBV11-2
CASSTPGGRSGGANVLTF
TGTGCCAGCAGCACCCCGGGGGGGCGCTCTGGGGGGGCCAACGTCCTGACTTTC
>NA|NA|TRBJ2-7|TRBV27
CASSRGVGGYEQYF
TGTGCCAGCAGTCGGGGTGTGGGTGGCTACGAGCAGTACTTC
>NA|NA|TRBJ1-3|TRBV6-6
CASIDGVSGNTIYF
TGTGCCAGCATCGACGGGGTCTCTGGAAACACCATATATTTT
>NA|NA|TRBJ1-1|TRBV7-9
CASSFPMDTEAFF
TGTGCCAGCAGCTTCCCCATGGACACTGAAGCTTTCTTT
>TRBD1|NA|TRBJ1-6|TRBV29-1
CSATSGTGNSPLHF
TGCAGCGCCACGTCCGGGACAGGGAATTCACCCCTCCACTTT
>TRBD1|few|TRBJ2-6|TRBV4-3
CASSQDSDRGWNSGANVLTF
TGCGCCAGCAGCCAAGATTCGGACAGGGGGTGGAACTCTGGGGCCAACGTCCTGACTTTC
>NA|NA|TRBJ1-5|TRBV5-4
CASSPGPTSNQPQHF
TGTGCCAGCAGCCCCGGGCCGACTAGCAATCAGCCCCAGCATTTT
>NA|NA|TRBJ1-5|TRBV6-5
CASSYTAMNQPQHF
TGTGCCAGCAGTTACACGGCGATGAATCAGCCCCAGCATTTT
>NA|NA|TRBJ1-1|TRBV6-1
CASIGGRENTEAFF
TGTGCCAGCATCGGGGGGCGGGAGAACACTGAAGCTTTCTTT
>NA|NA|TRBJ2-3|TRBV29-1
CSVADTDTQYF
TGCAGCGTTGCCGACACAGATACGCAGTATTTT
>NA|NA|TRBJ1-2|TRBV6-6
CASSDAGRGVTNGYTF
TGTGCCAGCAGCGACGCGGGGAGGGGGGTAACGAATGGCTACACCTTC
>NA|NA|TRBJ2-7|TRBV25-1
CASSAPGKGTGKSYEQYF
TGTGCCAGCAGCGCCCCGGGTAAAGGGACCGGAAAAAGCTACGAGCAGTACTTC
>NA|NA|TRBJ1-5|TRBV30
CAWSQASSNQPQHF
TGTGCCTGGAGTCAGGCCTCTAGCAATCAGCCCCAGCATTTT
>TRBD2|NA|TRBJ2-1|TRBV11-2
CASSPIAGANNEQFF
TGTGCCAGCAGCCCTATAGCGGGAGCAAACAATGAGCAGTTCTTC
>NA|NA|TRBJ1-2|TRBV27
CASSQTQGQRTNYGYTF
TGTGCCAGCAGTCAAACACAAGGACAGCGAACTAACTATGGCTACACCTTC
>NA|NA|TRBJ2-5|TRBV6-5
CASSTDSQETQYF
TGTGCCAGCAGCACGGACAGCCAAGAGACCCAGTACTTC
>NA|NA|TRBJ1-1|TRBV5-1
CASSLGGIAEAFF
TGCGCCAGCAGCTTGGGAGGTATCGCTGAAGCTTTCTTT
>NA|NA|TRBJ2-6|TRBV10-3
CAISDTDSLSGANVLTF
TGTGCCATCAGTGACACGGACAGTTTGTCTGGGGCCAACGTCCTGACTTTC
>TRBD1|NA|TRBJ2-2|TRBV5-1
CASSRGQGDTGELFF
TGCGCCAGCAGCAGGGGACAGGGGGATACCGGGGAGCTGTTTTTT
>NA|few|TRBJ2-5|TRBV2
CASSDGETQYF
TGTGCCAGCAGTGACGGAGAGACCCAGTACTTC
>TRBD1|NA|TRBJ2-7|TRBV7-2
CASSLGIGTGGHEQYF
TGTGCCAGCAGCTTGGGGATCGGAACAGGGGGCCACGAGCAGTACTTC
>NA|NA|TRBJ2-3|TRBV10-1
CASSGSAESTDTQYF
TGCGCCAGCAGCGGGTCAGCGGAGAGCACAGATACGCAGTATTTT
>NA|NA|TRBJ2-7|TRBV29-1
CSVGQGVPGDLYEQYF
TGCAGCGTGGGGCAGGGGGTTCCGGGAGATCTTTACGAGCAGTACTTC
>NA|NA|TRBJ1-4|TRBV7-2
CASSLREGNEKLFF
TGTGCCAGCAGCTTGAGGGAGGGTAATGAAAAACTGTTTTTT
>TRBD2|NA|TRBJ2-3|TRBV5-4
CASKRLSLAGGRGTDTQYF
TGTGCCAGCAAAAGGCTCTCACTAGCGGGGGGGCGTGGCACAGATACGCAGTATTTT
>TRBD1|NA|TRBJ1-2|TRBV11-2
CASSQDREASYTF
TGTGCCAGCAGCCAGGACAGGGAAGCATCCTACACCTTC
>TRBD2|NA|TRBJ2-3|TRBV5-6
CASNWREGTDTQYF
TGTGCCAGCAATTGGCGGGAGGGCACAGATACGCAGTATTTT
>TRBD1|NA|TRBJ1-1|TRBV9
CASSVETGGTEAFF
TGTGCCAGCAGCGTCGAGACAGGGGGCACTGAAGCTTTCTTT
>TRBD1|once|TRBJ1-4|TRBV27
CASRTGTGVEKLFF
TGTGCCAGCAGGACCGGGACAGGGGTAGAAAAACTGTTTTTT
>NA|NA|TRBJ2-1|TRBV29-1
CSVETAGTSYNEQFF
TGCAGCGTTGAAACGGCGGGAACCTCCTACAATGAGCAGTTCTTC
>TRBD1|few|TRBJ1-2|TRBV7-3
CASSLDQQGTTGYTF
TGTGCCAGCAGCTTAGACCAACAGGGGACCACGGGCTACACCTTC
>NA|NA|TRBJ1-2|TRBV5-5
CASSFAQGGYTF
TGTGCCAGCAGCTTCGCACAAGGTGGCTACACCTTC
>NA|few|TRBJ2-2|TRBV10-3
CAISAPQSGELFF
TGTGCCATCAGTGCCCCCCAGTCGGGGGAGCTGTTTTTT
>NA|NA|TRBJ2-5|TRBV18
CASSYQETQYF
TGTGCCAGCTCTTATCAAGAGACCCAGTACTTC
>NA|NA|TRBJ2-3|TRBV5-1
CASSLGSTDTQYF
TGCGCCAGCAGCTTAGGAAGCACAGATACGCAGTATTTT
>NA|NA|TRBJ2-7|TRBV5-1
CASSPENREQYF
TGCGCCAGCAGCCCTGAGAACCGCGAGCAGTACTTC
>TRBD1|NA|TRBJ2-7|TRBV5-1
CASSLEGQGAYEQYF
TGCGCCAGCAGCTTGGAGGGACAGGGCGCCTACGAGCAGTACTTC
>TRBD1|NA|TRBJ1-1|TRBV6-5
CASSYGTGTTDTEAFF
TGTGCCAGCAGTTACGGGACAGGGACAACAGACACTGAAGCTTTCTTT
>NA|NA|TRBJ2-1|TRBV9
CASSEASNEQFF
TGTGCCAGCAGCGAGGCTTCCAATGAGCAGTTCTTC
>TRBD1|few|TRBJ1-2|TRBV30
CAWSETWDRSGYTF
TGTGCCTGGAGTGAAACTTGGGACAGGTCTGGCTACACCTTC
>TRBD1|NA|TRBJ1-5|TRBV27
CASSAGQGGTYQPQHF
TGTGCCAGCAGTGCAGGACAGGGGGGAACTTATCAGCCCCAGCATTTT
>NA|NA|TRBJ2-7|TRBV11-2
CASSSLQRSSYEQYF
TGTGCCAGCAGCAGTCTACAGCGAAGCTCCTACGAGCAGTACTTC
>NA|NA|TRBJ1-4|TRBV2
CASTNRDEKLFF
TGTGCCAGCACCAACAGGGATGAAAAACTGTTTTTT
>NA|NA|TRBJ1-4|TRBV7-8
CASSLAAGLSEKLFF
TGTGCCAGCAGCTTAGCGGCAGGGTTGTCTGAGAAACTGTTTTTT
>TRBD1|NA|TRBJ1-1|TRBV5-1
CASSQRTGGVHEAFF
TGCGCCAGCAGCCAGCGGACAGGGGGGGTTCATGAAGCTTTCTTT
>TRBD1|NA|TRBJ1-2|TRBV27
CASSSTGAYGYTF
TGTGCCAGCAGTTCTACAGGGGCCTATGGCTACACCTTC
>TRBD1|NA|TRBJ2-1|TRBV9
CASSVTGVSGYNEQFF
TGTGCCAGCAGCGTCACAGGGGTATCTGGGTACAATGAGCAGTTCTTC
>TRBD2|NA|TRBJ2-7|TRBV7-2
CASSQRSGRFGEQYF
TGTGCCAGCAGCCAGCGTAGCGGGAGGTTCGGCGAGCAGTACTTC
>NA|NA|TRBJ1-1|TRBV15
CATSRAAGTGVNTEAFF
TGTGCCACCAGCAGAGCGGCAGGGACGGGTGTGAACACTGAAGCTTTCTTT
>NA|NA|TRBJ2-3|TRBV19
CASSIDWNTDTQYF
TGTGCCAGTAGTATTGACTGGAACACAGATACGCAGTATTTT
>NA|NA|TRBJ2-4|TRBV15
CATSRDPRAPFVAKNIQYF
TGTGCCACCAGCAGGGACCCCCGGGCCCCCTTTGTAGCCAAAAACATTCAGTACTTC
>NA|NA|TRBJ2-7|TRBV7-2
CASSLGRDGNSYEQYF
TGTGCCAGCAGCTTAGGCCGGGACGGGAACTCCTACGAGCAGTACTTC
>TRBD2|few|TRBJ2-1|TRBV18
CASSPRLAGGYNEQFF
TGTGCCAGCTCACCACGCCTAGCGGGGGGTTACAATGAGCAGTTCTTC
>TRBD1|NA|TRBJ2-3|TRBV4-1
CASSLGTGSTDTQYF
TGCGCCAGCAGCCTCGGGACAGGGTCTACAGATACGCAGTATTTT
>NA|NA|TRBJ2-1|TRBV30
CAWSVRAYYNEQFF
TGTGCCTGGAGTGTTAGGGCTTATTACAATGAGCAGTTCTTC
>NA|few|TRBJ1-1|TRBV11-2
CASSLDWNTEAFF
TGTGCCAGCAGCTTAGATTGGAACACTGAAGCTTTCTTT
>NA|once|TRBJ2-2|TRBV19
CASSTGPRSGELFF
TGTGCCAGTAGTACAGGGCCCCGAAGCGGGGAGCTGTTTTTT
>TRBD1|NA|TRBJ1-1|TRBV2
CASSDRELTEAFF
TGTGCCAGCAGCGACAGGGAGCTCACTGAAGCTTTCTTT